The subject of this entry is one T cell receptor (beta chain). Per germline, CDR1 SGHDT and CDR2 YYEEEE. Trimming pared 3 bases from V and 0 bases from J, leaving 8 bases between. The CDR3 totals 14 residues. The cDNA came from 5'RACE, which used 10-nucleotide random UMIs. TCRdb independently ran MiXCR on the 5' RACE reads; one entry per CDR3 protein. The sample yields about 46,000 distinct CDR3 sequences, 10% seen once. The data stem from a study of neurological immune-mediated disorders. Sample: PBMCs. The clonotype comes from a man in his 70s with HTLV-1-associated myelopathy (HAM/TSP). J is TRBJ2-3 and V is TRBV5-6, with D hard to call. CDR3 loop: CASSSLTSTDTQYF. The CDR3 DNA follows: TGTGCCAGCAGCTCCTTGACTAGCACAGATACGCAGTATTTT.